This is a list of T cell receptor beta chains from one sample in a study of siplizumab effects on memory and regulatory T cells. Data came from immunoSEQ multiplex PCR; TCRdb stores just in-frame clones and leaves some out. In the table there are 95,000 to 100,000 clones, roughly 91% of which are singletons. What was sequenced was non-Treg CD4+ T cells sorted from blood. All receptors come from a human donor in good health. The CDR3 runs from the conserved cysteine through the conserved F or W. The D gene is left open where the match is weak. The size entry is marked missing in some rows and otherwise reads once, few, many or a size class.

>NA|NA|TRBJ2-7|TRBV19
CASHDRLNIYEQYF
TGTGCCAGCCACGACAGGCTCAACATCTACGAGCAGTACTTC
>NA|NA|TRBJ2-3|TRBV7-9
CASSAIAADTQYF
TGTGCCAGCAGCGCGATAGCGGCAGATACGCAGTATTTT
>NA|TRBD2|TRBJ2-7|TRBV6-6
CASTRLAGSPYEQYF
TGTGCCAGCACCCGTTTAGCGGGATCCCCCTACGAGCAGTACTTC
>NA|NA|TRBJ2-1|TRBV11-3
CASSLLPDGQFF
TGTGCCAGCAGCTTGCTCCCAGATGGGCAGTTCTTC
>NA|NA|TRBJ1-4|TRBV28
CASSPTFFPPNEKLFF
TGTGCCAGCAGTCCGACCTTCTTCCCTCCTAATGAAAAACTGTTTTTT
>NA|NA|TRBJ2-6|TRBV27
CASSLKLFGRSSGANVLTF
TGTGCCAGCAGTTTAAAGTTATTTGGCAGGAGCTCTGGGGCCAACGTCCTGACTTTC
>NA|NA|TRBJ1-1|TRBV30
CAWSPGAGRTEAFF
TGTGCCTGGAGTCCGGGGGCGGGAAGGACTGAAGCTTTCTTT
>NA|NA|TRBJ1-1|TRBV6-1
CASSELHREDTEAFF
TGTGCCAGCAGTGAACTACACCGGGAGGACACTGAAGCTTTCTTT
>NA|NA|TRBJ1-1|TRBV7-3
CASSLFSRGGNTEAFF
TGTGCCAGCAGCTTATTTAGTCGCGGGGGGAACACTGAAGCTTTCTTT
>NA|NA|TRBJ2-2|TRBV30
CAWSVTGTAGTGELFF
TGTGCCTGGAGTGTGACCGGGACCGCGGGCACCGGGGAGCTGTTTTTT
>NA|NA|TRBJ1-1|TRBV6-5
CASSLLKVSGTEAFF
TGTGCCAGCAGCTTACTCAAGGTTTCGGGGACTGAAGCTTTCTTT
>NA|TRBD1|TRBJ2-5|TRBV28
CASSSSSGTALETQYF
TGTGCCAGCAGTTCGAGCTCCGGGACAGCCCTTGAGACCCAGTACTTC
>NA|NA|TRBJ2-6|TRBV7-3
CASGGSGANVLTF
TGTGCCAGCGGCGGATCTGGGGCCAACGTCCTGACTTTC
>NA|TRBD2|TRBJ2-1|TRBV30
CACGGRVDEQFF
TGTGCCTGCGGCGGGAGGGTTGATGAGCAGTTCTTC
>NA|NA|TRBJ2-2|TRBV6-7
CASSPGTRQGSGTGELFF
TGTGCCAGCAGTCCCGGGACGCGTCAGGGGTCAGGCACCGGGGAGCTGTTTTTT
>NA|NA|TRBJ1-3|TRBV21-1
CASTRGDRARDGGNTIYF
TGTGCCAGCACCCGGGGGGACAGGGCTAGGGATGGTGGAAACACCATATATTTT
>NA|NA|TRBJ2-3|TRBV19
CASKEDTVDTQYF
TGTGCCAGTAAGGAAGACACAGTAGATACGCAGTATTTT
>NA|NA|TRBJ2-3|TRBV27
CASSPSGGTDTQYF
TGTGCCAGCAGTCCTAGTGGGGGGACAGATACGCAGTATTTT
>NA|NA|TRBJ1-2|TRBV10-3
CAISENRGEAYGYTF
TGTGCCATCAGTGAGAATCGGGGAGAGGCCTATGGCTACACCTTC
>once|NA|TRBJ2-5|TRBV30
CAWTEGETQYF
TGTGCCTGGACTGAGGGAGAGACCCAGTACTTC
>NA|NA|TRBJ2-5|TRBV6-5
CASSYRFLPQYF
TGTGCCAGCAGTTATCGGTTTTTGCCCCAGTACTTC
>NA|TRBD1|TRBJ1-5|TRBV4-2
CASSHSTGTGGNQPQHF
TGTGCCAGCAGCCATTCAACCGGGACAGGGGGCAATCAGCCCCAGCATTTT
>NA|NA|TRBJ2-7|TRBV18
CASSVKQGDEQYF
TGTGCCAGCTCAGTGAAACAGGGCGACGAGCAGTACTTC
>few|NA|TRBJ1-5|TRBV7-9
CASSLEGFDQPQHF
TGTGCCAGCAGCTTAGAAGGGTTCGATCAGCCCCAGCATTTT
>NA|NA|TRBJ2-3|TRBV5-4
CASSLGPHGTGGSTQYF
TGTGCCAGCAGCTTGGGGCCCCACGGGACAGGCGGGAGTACGCAGTATTTT
>NA|NA|TRBJ2-1|TRBV5-1
CASSQTRYNEQFF
TGCGCCAGCAGCCAGACACGCTACAATGAGCAGTTCTTC
>NA|NA|TRBJ2-6|TRBV14
CASSQDGRVSGANVLTF
TGTGCCAGCAGCCAAGATGGCAGGGTGTCTGGGGCCAACGTCCTGACTTTC
>NA|NA|TRBJ2-5|TRBV27
CASSFISGGGETQYF
TGTGCCAGCAGTTTCATCTCGGGGGGCGGGGAGACCCAGTACTTC
>NA|NA|TRBJ1-1|TRBV5-1
CASSLVGGANTEAFF
TGCGCCAGCAGCTTGGTAGGGGGGGCGAACACTGAAGCTTTCTTT
>NA|NA|TRBJ2-3|TRBV7-2
CASSSATDTQYF
TGTGCCAGCAGTTCAGCCACAGATACGCAGTATTTT
>once|NA|TRBJ2-7|TRBV30
CAWSGLVYEQYF
TGTGCCTGGAGTGGCCTGGTCTACGAGCAGTACTTC
>NA|NA|TRBJ1-1|TRBV18
CASSQDQVLKGVAAFF
TGTGCCAGCTCACAAGACCAAGTCCTCAAAGGGGTTGCAGCTTTCTTT
>NA|NA|TRBJ2-5|TRBV5-4
CASSLEETQYF
TGTGCCAGCAGCTTGGAAGAGACCCAGTACTTC
>few|NA|TRBJ2-5|TRBV13
CASGLNGQETQYF
TGTGCCAGCGGCCTCAACGGGCAAGAGACCCAGTACTTC
>NA|TRBD1|TRBJ2-6|TRBV7-9
CASSPTGQGSGANVLTF
TGTGCCAGCAGCCCTACGGGACAGGGTTCTGGGGCCAACGTCCTGACTTTC
>once|NA|TRBJ2-1|TRBV7-2
CASSLLAPPDEQFF
TGTGCCAGCAGCTTACTCGCTCCTCCGGATGAGCAGTTCTTC
>NA|NA|TRBJ2-7|TRBV30
CAWSHEGGAYEQYF
TGTGCCTGGAGCCACGAGGGGGGGGCCTACGAGCAGTACTTC
>NA|NA|TRBJ2-7|TRBV25-1
CASRGDPESYEQYF
TGTGCCAGCAGAGGGGATCCCGAGTCCTACGAGCAGTACTTC
>NA|TRBD2|TRBJ2-1|TRBV27
CASSSQREANNEQFF
TGTGCCAGCAGTTCCCAGCGGGAGGCGAACAATGAGCAGTTCTTC
>NA|TRBD1|TRBJ1-1|TRBV14
CASSPLQGPNTEAFF
TGTGCCAGCAGCCCGTTACAGGGGCCTAACACTGAAGCTTTCTTT
>NA|NA|TRBJ1-1|TRBV11-3
CASSSTGVRGTEAFF
TGTGCCAGCAGCTCCACCGGGGTAAGAGGGACTGAAGCTTTCTTT
>NA|NA|TRBJ1-5|TRBV5-1
CASSLGAGNQPQHF
TGCGCCAGCAGCTTGGGTGCGGGGAATCAGCCCCAGCATTTT
>NA|NA|TRBJ2-7|TRBV7-9
CASSFTGGGSYEQYF
TGTGCCAGCAGCTTCACTGGAGGGGGTTCATACGAGCAGTACTTC
>NA|NA|TRBJ2-1|TRBV7-2
CASSPDSPPNEQFF
TGTGCCAGCAGCCCCGACAGCCCGCCCAATGAGCAGTTCTTC